The T cell receptor beta chain under discussion was sequenced for a study of T cell changes during pregnancy in multiple sclerosis (dated by TCRdb to the late 2010s). Turning to the overall study: Changes in the T cell repertoire over the course of pregnancy were examined in this study in women with multiple sclerosis.

V sheds 3 bases and J sheds 5 bases, leaving 13 bases between their ends. Counted from cysteine to phenylalanine, this CDR3 has 14 amino acids. CDR3 DNA is the only sequence kept; it has 42 bases, read in frame from the first base. Looking up the germline V gene yields CDR1 MGHDK and CDR2 SYGVNS. This clone was seen only a few times. The antigen it recognizes is unknown. It has no much larger one-base neighbor in the sample; base qualities were not kept. Libraries were constructed by the immunoSEQ multiplex PCR assay. The immuneACCESS repertoire file appears here via TCRdb, limited to in-frame rearrangements. These files lack a portion of the clones; in checked studies, under half of the deficit traces to unresolved V genes, and the cause of the others is not known. The sample records over 50,000 clones, around 90% of which are singletons. Approximately 1.7% of the sample belongs to the ten largest clones.

The V and J segments used are TRBV25-1 and TRBJ1-1; no D segment can be confidently identified. The sequence came from a female donor with multiple sclerosis, enrolled in a pregnancy study. Source: peripheral blood, taken in the first trimester of pregnancy. The bases are TGTGCCAGCAGTGAGTCCTCCAGAAAGACTGAAGCTTTCTTT. This sequence encodes CASSESSRKTEAFF.